Following are 10 T cell receptor beta chains from one sample sequenced in a study of molecular identifiers for immune sequencing clone quantification. TCRdb processed the PCR reads anew with MiXCR; each CDR3 protein has one entry. Found here are 600,000 to 650,000 distinct CDR3 sequences, roughly 21% of them singletons; the top ten hold 0.75% to 0.95%. The sequencing input was naive CD8+ T cells from blood, with Jurkat cell RNA spiked in. Subset of the sample: FACS-sorted CD8+CD4-CCR7+CD45RA+ naive T cells. These receptors originate from a human donor in good health. Some libraries in this study had Jurkat cell RNA spiked in.

The rearrangement links TRBV4-3 to TRBJ1-6; TRBD1 might be the D (5 bases). This CDR3 has 15 amino acids. Germline lookup yields CDR1 LGHNA and CDR2 YSLEER. Trimming took 4 bases from V and 8 from J, leaving 15 bases between them. The CDR3 DNA is TGCGCCAGCAGCCGCTCCGGGACGAGGGATTCACCCCTCCACTTT. Protein product: CASSRSGTRDSPLHF.

At least ten counts were recorded for this clonotype. The V and J genes are TRBV11-2 and TRBJ2-2, with TRBD2 matching over 11 bases. CDR1 and CDR2 (germline): SGHAT, FQNNGV. The CDR3 covers 17 residues. The V and J ends lost 8 bases and 5 bases, in that order; junction bases with no gene match: 13. This chain's CDR3 is CASRTLAGGPWTGELFF. The CDR3 bases are TGTGCCAGCCGGACCTTAGCGGGAGGGCCATGGACCGGGGAGCTGTTTTTT.

A note on this clonotype: This may be a read error, as it is one base from a much larger clone. The V gene is TRBV2, the J gene TRBJ2-3; D might be TRBD2 (6 bases). The CDR3 consists of 12 residues. Germline CDR1 and CDR2: SNHLY and FYNNEI. V lost 6 bases and J 4 bases, leaving 8 bases between the germline ends. The DNA of the CDR3 is TGTGCCAGCAGGGCTAGCGCAGATACGCAGTATTTT. This sequence encodes CASRASADTQYF.

This clonotype was observed at least ten times. The rearrangement uses TRBV5-4 and TRBJ2-7; D is uncertain. Trimming removed 1 base from V and 0 bases from J, with 8 bases in between. The CDR3 length is 14 residues. The germline CDR1 and CDR2 sequences are SGHNT and YYREEE (reference sequence). CDR3 DNA: TGTGCCAGCAGCTTGTACGAGAGCTCCTACGAGCAGTACTTC. Its translation: CASSLYESSYEQYF. The complete variable domain, with remaining parts taken from reference TRBV5-4 and TRBJ2-7, reads ETGVTQSPTHLIKTRGQQVTLRCSSQSGHNTVSWYQQALGQGPQFIFQYYREEENGRGNFPPRFSGLQFPNYSSELNVNALELDDSALYLCASSLYESSYEQYFGPGTRLTVT.

Concerning this clonotype: This clone may be a read error of a much larger clone one base away. The chain carries TRBV12-3 or TRBV12-4 and TRBJ1-3, with 7 positions matching TRBD1. The CDR3 runs to 15 residues. CDR3 in amino acids: CASSPPRGTGNAIYF. For the CDR3, the DNA is TGTGCCAGCAGTCCACCCAGGGGGACTGGAAACGCCATATATTTT.

Many counts were recorded for this clonotype. This sequence joins TRBV6-2 or TRBV6-3 and TRBJ1-5; D ambiguous. CDR1 is MNHEY and CDR2 is SVGEGT in the germline V gene. The CDR3 has 14 residues. Trimming cost V 7 bases and J 6 bases, with 16 bases left between them. The CDR3 protein is CASTWTGFAQPQHF. The DNA of the CDR3 is TGTGCCAGCACTTGGACGGGCTTTGCTCAGCCCCAGCATTTT.

This clonotype was counted only a few times. The genes are TRBV4-1 and TRBJ2-1; D not resolved. V was trimmed by 3 bases and J by 7 bases, leaving 10 bases between them. The CDR3 contains 13 residues. The germline CDR1 and CDR2 sequences are MGHRA and YSYEKL. As DNA, the CDR3 is TGCGCCAGCAGCCAGATGACGAGTAATGAGCAGTTCTTC. Protein product: CASSQMTSNEQFF.

This clonotype has more than one count but fewer than ten. The chain has TRBV27 and TRBJ1-6; D remains ambiguous. The CDR3 is made up of 16 amino acids. The germline V gene has CDR1 MNHEY and CDR2 SMNVEV (reference sequence). Trimming took off 4 bases at V and 7 bases at J, with 17 bases between the two ends. The CDR3 is CASSSHDRSRNSPLHF. The CDR3 nucleotides are TGTGCCAGCAGTTCCCACGACCGTAGCAGAAATTCACCCCTCCACTTT.

This clonotype was seen ten or more times. The chain uses TRBV12-5 and TRBJ1-2; no clear D gene. The germline gives CDR1 LGHNT, CDR2 FRNRAP. Trimming removed 3 bases from V and 6 bases from J, with 17 bases in between. This CDR3 has 15 amino acids. For the CDR3, the DNA is TGTGCTAGTGGTTTCGCCGACGGTTTGGCCCATGGCTACACCTTC. This codes for CASGFADGLAHGYTF.

The sample holds many counts of this clonotype. V usage is TRBV28 and J usage is TRBJ2-7; D unresolved. Trimming took 3 bases from V and 3 from J, leaving 12 bases between them. CDR1 is MDHEN, CDR2 SYDVKM, per germline. There are 14 residues in the CDR3. The CDR3 here is CASSFAENFYEQYF. CDR3 nucleotide sequence: TGTGCCAGCAGTTTTGCCGAGAACTTCTACGAGCAGTACTTC.